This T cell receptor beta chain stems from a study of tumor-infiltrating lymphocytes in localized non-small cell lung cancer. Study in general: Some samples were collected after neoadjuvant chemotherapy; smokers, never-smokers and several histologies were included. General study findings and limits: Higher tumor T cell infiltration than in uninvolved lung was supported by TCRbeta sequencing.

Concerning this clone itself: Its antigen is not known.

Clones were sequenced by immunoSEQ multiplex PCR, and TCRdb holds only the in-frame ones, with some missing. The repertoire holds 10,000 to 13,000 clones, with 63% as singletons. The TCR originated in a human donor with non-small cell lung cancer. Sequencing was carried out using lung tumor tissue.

This CDR3 is CSVRAGVSWGTDTQYF. DNA for the CDR3: TGCAGCGTTCGGGCGGGGGTCTCATGGGGCACAGATACGCAGTATTTT. This rearrangement joins TRBV29-1 to TRBJ2-3, with 7 positions matching TRBD2. Germline-derived CDR1 and CDR2 are SQVTM and ANQGSEA. This CDR3 region has 16 residues. Trimming cost V 5 bases and J 1 base; bases outside gene matches: 12.